These 9 T cell receptor beta chains were sequenced from one sample in a study of cytomegalovirus exposure and HLA in healthy donors. With 60 Vbeta and 13 Jbeta primers, the PCR was carried out. The assay was immunoSEQ multiplex PCR, and TCRdb's table has in-frame clones only and misses some. Among roughly 100,000 clones listed, roughly three quarters were seen once. The source material was PBMCs. The receptor set was obtained from a woman aged 40 to 50 in good health and CMV-seronegative.

This chain uses TRBV18 with TRBJ2-3; 8 bases are a match to TRBD2. J was trimmed by 5 bases and V by 2 bases; bases with no gene match: 9. Germline loops: CDR1 KGHSH, CDR2 LQKENI. The CDR3 consists of 16 residues. The CDR3: CASSPAVSGSLDTQYF. CDR3 nucleotide sequence: TGTGCCAGCTCACCAGCGGTGAGCGGGAGTCTAGATACGCAGTATTTT.

The chain employs TRBV6-5 and TRBJ2-3; possibly TRBD2 for D (6 bases). The V and J ends lost 9 bases and 0 bases respectively, with 13 bases between them. Germline V gene data show CDR1 as MNHEY and CDR2 as SVGAGI. The CDR3 runs 14 residues. CDR3 amino acids: CASQRRDSTDTQYF. The CDR3 bases are TGTGCCAGTCAGAGGCGGGATAGCACAGATACGCAGTATTTT.

The V gene is TRBV28, the J gene TRBJ2-5; weak D call: TRBD2 (6 bases). Trimming left V 5 bases short and J 0 bases short, with 13 bases between. Germline lookup yields CDR1 MDHEN and CDR2 SYDVKM. This CDR3 region has 15 residues. In DNA, the CDR3 is TGTGCCAGCAGTCCATCCGGCGGGAACCAAGAGACCCAGTACTTC. This gives the protein CASSPSGGNQETQYF.

V is TRBV18 and J is TRBJ1-3; D may be TRBD1 (6 bases). Looked up from germline, CDR1 is KGHSH and CDR2 is LQKENI. Trimming shortened V by 3 bases and J by 9 bases, and 18 bases separated the two germline ends. There are 15 residues in the CDR3. The chain's CDR3 is CASSPSDSPDGTIYF. Written as DNA, the CDR3 is TGTGCCAGCTCACCCTCGGACAGCCCGGACGGCACCATATATTTT.

The chain links TRBV28 to TRBJ2-1; 14 bases map to TRBD2. The CDR3 covers 16 residues. Germline CDR1 and CDR2: MDHEN and SYDVKM. The J segment lost 9 bases and the V segment lost 6 bases, leaving 10 bases of the junction unmatched. CDR3: CASSPSGLAGVSEQFF. The CDR3 DNA reads TGTGCCAGCAGCCCATCGGGACTAGCGGGAGTATCTGAGCAGTTCTTC.

J is TRBJ1-2 and V is TRBV2, with unresolved D. Germline assignment: CDR1 SNHLY and CDR2 FYNNEI. V dropped 7 bases and J dropped 4 bases, with 16 bases sitting between them. The CDR3 loop spans 14 amino acids. CDR3 sequence: CASKEEGLTYGYTF. Here the CDR3 DNA reads TGTGCCAGCAAGGAGGAGGGTTTGACCTATGGCTACACCTTC.

This chain connects TRBV9 to TRBJ1-2, with D possibly being TRBD1 (5 bases). This CDR3 has 16 residues. Germline V gene sequence: CDR1 SGDLS, CDR2 YYNGEE. V was cut by 0 bases and J by 1 base, with 13 bases left in between. CDR3 bases: TGTGCCAGCAGCGTAGCTTCAGGGTCATTTAACTATGGCTACACCTTC. Its protein product is CASSVASGSFNYGYTF.

The chain combines TRBV4-3 with TRBJ2-7; 8 nucleotides match TRBD2. Germline V CDR1 and CDR2: LGHNA, YSLEER. This CDR3 has 14 residues. The V segment lost 1 base and the J segment 3 bases; nucleotides outside the gene matches: 2. The CDR3 region is CASSQASGSYEQYF. CDR3 sequence (DNA): TGCGCCAGCAGCCAAGCGAGCGGGAGCTACGAGCAGTACTTC.

This chain links TRBV28 with TRBJ1-5; TRBD1 agrees at 7 bases. CDR3 length: 15 amino acids. V lost 2 bases, J lost 7 bases, and 8 bases stayed unmatched. From germline, CDR1 is MDHEN and CDR2 SYDVKM. The CDR3 DNA is TGTGCCAGCAGTTTAGGCGCAGGGACAGTCCAGCCCCAGCATTTT. Translating it yields CASSLGAGTVQPQHF.